This passage covers 14 T cell receptor beta chains from one sample sequenced in a study of T-cell reconstitution after alpha-beta-depleted transplantation in children. Preparation of the TCRbeta library was carried out with unique molecular identifiers. TCRdb re-analysed the PCR reads in MiXCR, keeping a single row per CDR3 protein. The table shows over 200,000 distinct CDR3 sequences, with approximately 11% occurring only once. The sequences come from PBMCs, collected before TCRalphabeta/CD19-depleted stem cell transplant. These receptors were taken from a child under two years old with acute myeloid leukemia, due to receive a stem cell transplant.

This clonotype was counted many times. The rearrangement uses TRBV5-1 and TRBJ1-1; D is uncertain. Germline V gene sequence: CDR1 SGHRS, CDR2 YFSETQ. Deletions cut 1 base from V and 1 base from J, with 11 bases between. This CDR3 is built from 15 residues. The CDR3 region is CASSLSLGRNTEAFF. Written as DNA, the CDR3 is TGCGCCAGCAGCTTGAGCTTAGGGAGGAACACTGAAGCTTTCTTT.

This clonotype was seen at least ten times. J is TRBJ1-5 and V is TRBV12-3 or TRBV12-4, with a weak D call TRBD1 (6 bases). The CDR3 loop spans 15 amino acids. V was clipped by 4 bases and J by 1 base, with 11 bases between them. CDR3 DNA sequence: TGTGCCAGCAGTTCCCAGGGGCGAAGCAATCAGCCCCAGCATTTT. This gives the protein CASSSQGRSNQPQHF.

This clonotype showed up many times. The V and J genes are TRBV10-3 and TRBJ1-6; D is ambiguous. From germline, CDR1 is ENHRY and CDR2 SYGVKD. The CDR3 has 12 residues. Trimming stripped 3 bases from V and 12 bases from J, with 9 bases between. CDR3 protein: CAISDGRIPLHF. The CDR3 DNA sequence: TGTGCCATCAGTGATGGTCGGATACCCCTCCACTTT.

This clonotype was detected ten times or more. This chain uses TRBV25-1 with TRBJ1-5, with D tentatively TRBD1 (6 bases). This CDR3 has 16 residues. Germline V lookup: CDR1 MGHDK, CDR2 SYGVNS. Trimming took off 1 base at V and 7 bases at J, with 17 bases between the two ends. CDR3: CASSESAAGEGQPQHF. The CDR3 bases are TGTGCCAGCAGTGAATCGGCCGCAGGGGAAGGCCAGCCCCAGCATTTT.

This clonotype has at least ten counts. The V call is TRBV7-2, the J call TRBJ2-7, with 7 bases lining up with TRBD2. This CDR3 region has 15 residues. Germline V CDR1 and CDR2: SGHTA, FQGNSA. V lost 1 base, J lost 4 bases, and 7 bases stayed unmatched. The CDR3 DNA reads TGTGCCAGCAGCTTAGGGCGGGAGTCAGGGTACGAGCAGTACTTC. The encoded protein is CASSLGRESGYEQYF.

This clonotype was detected many times. The chain uses TRBV2 and TRBJ2-5, with 12 positions matching TRBD2. This CDR3 contains 13 residues. Germline loops: CDR1 SNHLY, CDR2 FYNNEI. V lost 10 bases, J lost 4 bases, and 4 bases stayed unmatched. The CDR3 loop is CATLAGGVETQYF. The CDR3 nucleotides are TGTGCCACACTAGCGGGAGGTGTAGAGACCCAGTACTTC.

This clonotype showed up many times. This chain uses TRBV5-1 with TRBJ1-1, with 9 bases fitting TRBD1. This CDR3 is built from 15 residues. Germline trimming cut 4 bases from V and 6 bases from J; bases unmatched to any gene: 10. Germline V gives CDR1 SGHRS, CDR2 YFSETQ. CDR3 coding DNA: TGCGCCAGCAGCCGAACTGGACAGGGGAGGGCTGAAGCTTTCTTT. Translation: CASSRTGQGRAEAFF.

As concerns this clonotype: Since a much larger clone is just one base distant, this may be a read error. CDR3: CASSFNREQSF. Written as DNA, the CDR3 is TGCGCCAGCAGCTTCAATCGGGAGCAGTCCTTC. The rearrangement joins TRBV5-1 to TRBJ2-1; a weak D match, TRBD2 (6 bases). The germline V gene has CDR1 SGHRS and CDR2 YFSETQ. The CDR3 consists of 11 residues.

The CDR3 region is CSASREDTQYF. For the CDR3, the DNA is TGCAGTGCTAGTAGGGAAGATACGCAGTATTTT. V is TRBV20-1 and J is TRBJ2-3, with D unclear. Trimming shortened V by 3 bases and J by 5 bases, and 6 bases separated the two germline ends. The CDR3 length is 11 residues. Germline V gene lookup returns CDR1 DFQATT and CDR2 SNEGSKA (reference sequence).

This clonotype was seen just once. It may be a read error: a sequence one base away is much more abundant. The chain carries TRBV20-1 and TRBJ2-7; the match to TRBD2 covers 11 bases. The germline CDR1 and CDR2 sequences are DFQATT and SNEGSKA (reference sequence). The length of the CDR3 is 15 residues. The CDR3 here is CSTRPTSGNSYEQYF. In DNA form, the CDR3 reads TGCAGTACTAGACCGACTAGCGGGAATTCTTACGAGCAGTACTTC.

This clonotype was picked up many times. The chain is built from TRBV24-1 and TRBJ2-2, with 7 bases fitting TRBD1. J lost 2 bases, V lost 0 bases, and 5 bases had no gene match. The CDR3 has 17 residues. Germline V gene lookup returns CDR1 KGHDR and CDR2 SFDVKD. The CDR3 DNA reads as TGTGCCACCAGTGATTTGAGGGCAGGGGGAAACACCGGGGAGCTGTTTTTT. Encoded protein: CATSDLRAGGNTGELFF.

The chain combines TRBV28 with TRBJ1-5, with D unclear. The V gene's germline CDR1 is MDHEN and CDR2 SYDVKM. The CDR3 is 15 amino acids. The germline V and J ends were trimmed by 3 bases and 0 bases, with 9 bases remaining between them. The CDR3 region has the DNA TGTGCCAGCAGTTTCGATCAGAGTAGCAATCAGCCCCAGCATTTT. Residues: CASSFDQSSNQPQHF.

This clonotype was seen at least ten times. V usage is TRBV20-1 and J usage is TRBJ2-1, with TRBD2 matching 10 bases. CDR1 and CDR2 (germline): DFQATT, SNEGSKA (reference sequence). V shed 4 bases and J 7 bases; nucleotides not matched to a gene: 10. CDR3 length equals 15 residues. The CDR3 coding sequence is TGCAGTGCTAACCCTCCCCTAGCGGGAGAGAATGAGCAGTTCTTC. Amino acid sequence: CSANPPLAGENEQFF.

This clonotype has at least ten counts. In DNA form, the CDR3 reads TGCGCCAGCAGCTTGCTCACAGGGGGCGCCTACGAGCAGTACTTC. Protein product: CASSLLTGGAYEQYF. The chain combines TRBV5-1 with TRBJ2-7, with 9 bases fitting TRBD1. From germline, CDR1 is SGHRS and CDR2 YFSETQ. The CDR3 spans 15 residues. The V gene end was trimmed by 1 base and the J gene end by 2 bases; junction bases not matched to a gene: 4.